One sample yielded the 14 T cell receptor beta chains listed below, sequenced in a study of blood T cell repertoires in COVID-19. Data came from immunoSEQ multiplex PCR; TCRdb stores just in-frame clones and leaves some out. The table includes about 170,000 clones, around 84% detected once. The sequenced material came from peripheral blood. The receptors shown here come from a woman aged 65 to 85 with COVID-19, enrolled during active disease.

V gene TRBV10-2 combines with J gene TRBJ2-7; 8 nucleotides align to TRBD2. Germline CDR1 and CDR2: WSHSY and SAAADI. Unmatched junction bases numbered 18, after V lost 6 bases and J lost 2 bases. This CDR3 is 18 amino acids long. The CDR3 DNA follows: TGCGCCAGCAGCCGATCACCCCCCGGTAGCGGGGAGCCCTACGAGCAGTACTTC. This gives the protein CASSRSPPGSGEPYEQYF.

CDR3: CASSFGGTYNEQFF. Here the CDR3 DNA reads TGTGCCAGTAGTTTCGGGGGAACCTACAATGAGCAGTTCTTC. This rearrangement joins TRBV19 to TRBJ2-1, with D tentatively TRBD2 (6 bases). This CDR3 contains 14 residues. CDR1 and CDR2 from the germline V gene are LNHDA and SQIVND (reference sequence). The ends were cut back, 5 bases at V and 2 bases at J, with 10 bases in the middle.

V and J are TRBV6-5 and TRBJ2-7; the D gene is possibly TRBD1 (6 bases). V lost 7 bases, J lost 9 bases, and 16 bases lay in between. The germline V gene encodes CDR1 MNHEY and CDR2 SVGAGI. This CDR3 is 12 amino acids long. In nucleotides, the CDR3 is TGTGCCAGCAAGAAGACAGACAGGTGGCAGTACTTC. Translating it yields CASKKTDRWQYF.

This chain joins TRBV28 and TRBJ1-2; no definite D call. CDR3 length: 12 residues. Germline V lookup: CDR1 MDHEN, CDR2 SYDVKM. Trimming left V 5 bases short and J 8 bases short, with 12 bases between. CDR3 in DNA: TGTGCCAGCAGTGTTGTCCCCCTGGGCTACACCTTC. Translating it yields CASSVVPLGYTF.

The chain is built from TRBV9 and TRBJ2-7; 9 bases align to TRBD1. The CDR3 has 13 amino acids. CDR1 SGDLS and CDR2 YYNGEE come from the germline V gene. V shed 5 bases and J 5 bases; nucleotides not matched to a gene: 5. CDR3 amino acids: CASSWDRADEQYF. DNA of the CDR3: TGTGCCAGCAGTTGGGACAGGGCCGACGAGCAGTACTTC.

This chain uses TRBV3-1 (or the pseudogene TRBV3-2) with TRBJ1-2; 8 bases align to TRBD1. CDR1 is LGHDT and CDR2 is YNNKEL in the germline V gene (reference sequence). This CDR3 has 15 residues. V dropped 0 bases and J dropped 8; count of bases not matched to a gene: 8. The chain's CDR3 is CASSQDMGRGQGYTF. The CDR3 DNA sequence: TGTGCCAGCAGCCAAGACATGGGCAGGGGGCAAGGCTACACCTTC.

The CDR3 here is CASSSRRWNEKLFF. In DNA form, the CDR3 reads TGTGCCAGTAGTAGCCGGAGATGGAATGAAAAACTGTTTTTT. The V and J genes are TRBV19 and TRBJ1-4, with unresolved D. The V gene's germline CDR1 is LNHDA and CDR2 SQIVND (reference sequence). V was trimmed by 4 bases and J by 5 bases, leaving 11 bases between them. The CDR3 totals 14 residues.

In DNA, the CDR3 is TGTGCCAGCAGCTTGAGGGGTGCCCAAGAGACCCAGTACTTC. Its translation: CASSLRGAQETQYF. This chain links TRBV5-6 with TRBJ2-5; D might be TRBD1 (5 bases). The CDR3 spans 14 residues. Trimming left V 1 base short and J 1 base short, with 8 bases between. Germline V gene lookup returns CDR1 SGHDT and CDR2 YYEEEE.

The chain couples TRBV27 to TRBJ2-3; TRBD2 matches 11 bases. The CDR3 contains 21 residues. Per the germline V gene, CDR1 is MNHEY and CDR2 is SMNVEV (reference sequence). V shed 5 bases, J shed 0 bases, and the junction held 19 bases outside the gene matches. CDR3 sequence (DNA): TGTGCCAGCAGTAATCCCCGCCTCGGACTAGCGGGCGTAGCTAGCACAGATACGCAGTATTTT. Its translation: CASSNPRLGLAGVASTDTQYF.

The rearrangement joins TRBV11-2 to TRBJ2-1, with 10 bases that match TRBD1. The CDR3 runs 16 residues. V lost 3 bases to trimming and J lost 6 bases; unmatched junction nucleotides: 8. Germline lookup yields CDR1 SGHAT and CDR2 FQNNGV. DNA of the CDR3: TGTGCCAGCAGCTTCCGGGACAGGGGAGTTGGCAATGAGCAGTTCTTC. Translating it yields CASSFRDRGVGNEQFF.

J is TRBJ2-1 and V is TRBV27; possible D gene TRBD2, 5 bases. This CDR3 region has 14 residues. Germline loops: CDR1 MNHEY, CDR2 SMNVEV (reference sequence). V gave up 2 bases and J gave up 7 bases, with 12 bases separating them. The DNA for the CDR3 is TGTGCCAGCAGTTTACGGGTCGGCGGGAATGAGCAGTTCTTC. This codes for CASSLRVGGNEQFF.

The chain employs TRBV30 and TRBJ2-3; maybe TRBD2 (5 bases). This CDR3 contains 14 residues. The V end lost 1 base, the J end lost 7 bases, and 15 bases lay between the germline ends. Germline V CDR1 and CDR2: GTSNPN, SVGIG (reference sequence). For the CDR3, the DNA is TGTGCCTGGAGTGCCGACGGACTGAGCTATACGCAGTATTTT. Protein product: CAWSADGLSYTQYF.

The chain joins TRBV20-1 to TRBJ1-5; the D is unclear. Trimming took 3 bases from V and 2 from J, leaving 14 bases between them. The germline V gene encodes CDR1 DFQATT and CDR2 SNEGSKA (reference sequence). The CDR3 totals 15 residues. This CDR3 is CSASSEGTGNQPQHF. The CDR3 DNA is TGCAGTGCTAGTAGTGAGGGAACGGGCAATCAGCCCCAGCATTTT.

The chain has TRBV5-6 and TRBJ1-2; D is possibly TRBD1 (6 bases). Germline CDR1 is SGHDT and CDR2 is YYEEEE. The CDR3 has 14 residues. Trimming cost V 3 bases and J 7 bases, with 16 bases left between them. CDR3 protein: CASSSRTALIGYTF. CDR3 bases: TGTGCCAGCAGCTCGAGGACAGCCCTTATTGGCTACACCTTC.